This TCR beta chain was found in a study of blood T cell repertoires in COVID-19. In the study overall: Samples of COVID-19 (acute and convalescent) were obtained from the United States, Italy and Spain. Sample material is recorded as cDNA or gDNA derived from T cells, B-cell-depleted T cells, or PBMCs.

Original handling: It was from reference gene primer amplification that nucleated cell counts were estimated. The repertoire was sequenced with immunoSEQ multiplex PCR; TCRdb's copy has only in-frame clones and lacks some. V, J and clone size are taken as reported in that table, and D and trimming were inferred from the DNA itself. Of some 70,000 clones in the sample, approximately 79% were seen once. The CDR3 length is 14 residues. Trimming at V came to 5 bases and at J to 4 bases, leaving 5 bases not matched to a gene. Germline CDR1 is SNHLY and CDR2 is FYNNEI. The V call is TRBV2, the J call TRBJ1-2, with 9 bases identical to TRBD1. The material sequenced was peripheral blood. This clonotype was sampled from a woman aged 45 to 65 with acute or convalescent COVID-19. For the CDR3, the DNA is TGTGCCAGCAGTCCCGGGACAGGGAGCTATGGCTACACCTTC. It specifies CASSPGTGSYGYTF.